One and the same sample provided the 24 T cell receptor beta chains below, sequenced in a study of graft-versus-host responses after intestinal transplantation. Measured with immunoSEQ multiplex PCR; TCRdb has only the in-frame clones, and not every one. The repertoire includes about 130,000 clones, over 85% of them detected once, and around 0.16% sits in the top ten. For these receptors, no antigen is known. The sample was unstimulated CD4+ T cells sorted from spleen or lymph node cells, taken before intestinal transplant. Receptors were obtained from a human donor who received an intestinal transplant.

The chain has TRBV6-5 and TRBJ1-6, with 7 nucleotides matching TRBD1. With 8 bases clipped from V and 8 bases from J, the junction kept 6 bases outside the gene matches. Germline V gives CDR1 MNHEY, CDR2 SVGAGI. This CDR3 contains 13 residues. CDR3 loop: CASGGQEDSPLHF. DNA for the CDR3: TGTGCCAGCGGAGGACAGGAGGATTCACCCCTCCACTTT.

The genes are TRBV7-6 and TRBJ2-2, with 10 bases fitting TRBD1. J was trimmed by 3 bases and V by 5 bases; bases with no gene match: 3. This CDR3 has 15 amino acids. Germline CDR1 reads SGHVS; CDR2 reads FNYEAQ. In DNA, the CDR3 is TGTGCCAGCAGCCAGGGGACAGGGGACACCGGGGAGCTGTTTTTT. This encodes CASSQGTGDTGELFF.

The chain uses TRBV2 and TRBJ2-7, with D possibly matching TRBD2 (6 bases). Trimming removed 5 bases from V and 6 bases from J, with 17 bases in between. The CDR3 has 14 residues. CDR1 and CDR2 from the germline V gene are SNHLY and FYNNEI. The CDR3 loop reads CASSSEGRLSEQYF. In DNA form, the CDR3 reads TGTGCCAGCAGTTCAGAGGGGAGGTTAAGCGAGCAGTACTTC.

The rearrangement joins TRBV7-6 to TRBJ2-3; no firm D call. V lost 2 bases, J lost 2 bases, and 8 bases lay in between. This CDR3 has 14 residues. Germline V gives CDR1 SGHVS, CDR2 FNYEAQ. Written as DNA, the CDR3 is TGTGCCAGCAGCTTATTGGGTTTCACAGATACGCAGTATTTT. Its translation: CASSLLGFTDTQYF.

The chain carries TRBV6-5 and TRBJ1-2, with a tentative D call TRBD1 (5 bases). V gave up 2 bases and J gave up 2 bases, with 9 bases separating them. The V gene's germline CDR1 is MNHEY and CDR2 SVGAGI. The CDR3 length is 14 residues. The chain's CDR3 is CASSYGQGNYGYTF. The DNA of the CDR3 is TGTGCCAGCAGTTACGGCCAGGGCAACTATGGCTACACCTTC.

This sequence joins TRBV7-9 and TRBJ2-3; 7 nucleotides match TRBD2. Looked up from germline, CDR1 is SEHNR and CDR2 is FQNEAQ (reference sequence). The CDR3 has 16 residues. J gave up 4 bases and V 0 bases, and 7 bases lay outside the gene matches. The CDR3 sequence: CASSLARGTASDTQYF. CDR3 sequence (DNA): TGTGCCAGCAGCTTAGCGCGGGGGACCGCCTCAGATACGCAGTATTTT.

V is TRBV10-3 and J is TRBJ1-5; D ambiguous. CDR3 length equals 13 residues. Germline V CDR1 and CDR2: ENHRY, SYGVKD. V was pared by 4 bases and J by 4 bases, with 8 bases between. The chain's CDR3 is CAISAAENQPQHF. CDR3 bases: TGTGCCATCAGTGCAGCTGAGAATCAGCCCCAGCATTTT.

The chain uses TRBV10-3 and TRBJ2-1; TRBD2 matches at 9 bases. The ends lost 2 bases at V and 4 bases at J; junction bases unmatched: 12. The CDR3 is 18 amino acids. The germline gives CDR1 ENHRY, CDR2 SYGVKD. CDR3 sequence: CAISEVLLAGALYNEQFF. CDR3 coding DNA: TGTGCCATCAGTGAGGTTCTTTTAGCGGGGGCGCTTTACAATGAGCAGTTCTTC.

CDR3 loop: CATPQGQRGGGYTF. CDR3 DNA: TGTGCCACCCCTCAGGGGCAGCGAGGAGGTGGCTACACCTTC. The rearrangement joins TRBV18 to TRBJ1-2; D might be TRBD1 (6 bases). The CDR3 covers 14 residues. Trimming took 10 bases from V and 7 from J, leaving 22 bases between them. Germline V gene lookup returns CDR1 KGHSH and CDR2 LQKENI.

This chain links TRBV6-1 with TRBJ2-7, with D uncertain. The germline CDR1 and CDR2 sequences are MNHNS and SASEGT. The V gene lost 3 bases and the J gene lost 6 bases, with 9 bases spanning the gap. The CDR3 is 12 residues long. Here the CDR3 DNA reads TGTGCCAGCAGTGAGTTCAGCTCCGAGCAGTACTTC. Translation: CASSEFSSEQYF.

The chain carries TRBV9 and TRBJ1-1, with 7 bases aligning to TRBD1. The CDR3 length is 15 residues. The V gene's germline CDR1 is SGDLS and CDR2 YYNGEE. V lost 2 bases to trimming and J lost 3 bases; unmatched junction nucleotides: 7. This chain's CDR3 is CASSVNTGADTEAFF. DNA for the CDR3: TGTGCCAGCAGCGTTAATACAGGGGCGGACACTGAAGCTTTCTTT.

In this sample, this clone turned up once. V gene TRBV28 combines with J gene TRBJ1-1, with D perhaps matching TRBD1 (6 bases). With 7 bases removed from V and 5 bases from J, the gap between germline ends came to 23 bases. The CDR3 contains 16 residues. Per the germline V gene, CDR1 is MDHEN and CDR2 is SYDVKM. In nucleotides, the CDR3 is TGTGCCAGCACCTTGGGGGGGGCGGCAGGGAGGACTGAAGCTTTCTTT. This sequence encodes CASTLGGAAGRTEAFF.

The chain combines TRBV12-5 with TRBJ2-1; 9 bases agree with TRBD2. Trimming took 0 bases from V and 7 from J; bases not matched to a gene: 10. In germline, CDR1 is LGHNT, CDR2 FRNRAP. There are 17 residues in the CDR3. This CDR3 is CASGLVLGGGARNEQFF. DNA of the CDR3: TGTGCTAGTGGTTTGGTACTTGGCGGGGGGGCCAGGAATGAGCAGTTCTTC.

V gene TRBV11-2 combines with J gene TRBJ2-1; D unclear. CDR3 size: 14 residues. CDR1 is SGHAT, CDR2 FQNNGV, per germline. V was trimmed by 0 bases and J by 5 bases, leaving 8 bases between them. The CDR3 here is CASSLDWKDNEQFF. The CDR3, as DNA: TGTGCCAGCAGCTTAGATTGGAAGGACAATGAGCAGTTCTTC.

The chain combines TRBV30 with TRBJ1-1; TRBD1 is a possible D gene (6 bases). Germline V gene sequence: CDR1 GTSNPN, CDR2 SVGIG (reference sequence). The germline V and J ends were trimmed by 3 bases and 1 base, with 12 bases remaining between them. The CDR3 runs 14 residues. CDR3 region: CAWRTGTANTEAFF. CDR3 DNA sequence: TGTGCCTGGAGGACAGGCACGGCGAACACTGAAGCTTTCTTT.

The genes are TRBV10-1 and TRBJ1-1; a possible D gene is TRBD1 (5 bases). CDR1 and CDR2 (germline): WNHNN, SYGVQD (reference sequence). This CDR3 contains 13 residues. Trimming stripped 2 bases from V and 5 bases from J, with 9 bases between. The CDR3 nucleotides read TGCGCCAGCAGTGAGCAGGGTGGGACTGAAGCTTTCTTT. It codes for CASSEQGGTEAFF.

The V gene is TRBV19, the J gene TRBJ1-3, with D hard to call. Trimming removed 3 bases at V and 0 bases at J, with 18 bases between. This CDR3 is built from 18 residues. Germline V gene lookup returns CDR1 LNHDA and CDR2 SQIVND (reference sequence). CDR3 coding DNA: TGTGCCAGTAGTATTATGGGCTGGATGCTACACTCTGGAAACACCATATATTTT. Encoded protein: CASSIMGWMLHSGNTIYF. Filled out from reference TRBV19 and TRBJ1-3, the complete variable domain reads DGGITQSPKYLFRKEGQNVTLSCEQNLNHDAMYWYRQDPGQGLRLIYYSQIVNDFQKGDIAEGYSVSREKKESFPLTVTSAQKNPTAFYLCASSIMGWMLHSGNTIYFGEGSWLTVV.

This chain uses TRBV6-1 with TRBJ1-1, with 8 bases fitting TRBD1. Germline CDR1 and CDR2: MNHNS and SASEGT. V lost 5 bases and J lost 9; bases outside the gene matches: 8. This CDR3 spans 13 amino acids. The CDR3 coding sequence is TGTGCCAGCAGTCCGAGACAGGGGTGGAAAGCTTTCTTT. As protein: CASSPRQGWKAFF.

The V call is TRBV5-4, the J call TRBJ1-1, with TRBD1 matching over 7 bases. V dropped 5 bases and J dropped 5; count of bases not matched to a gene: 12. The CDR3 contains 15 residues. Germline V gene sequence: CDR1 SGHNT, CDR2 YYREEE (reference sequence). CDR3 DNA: TGTGCCAGCAGTCCGTCCGACAGGGAGCGGACTGAAGCTTTCTTT. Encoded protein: CASSPSDRERTEAFF.

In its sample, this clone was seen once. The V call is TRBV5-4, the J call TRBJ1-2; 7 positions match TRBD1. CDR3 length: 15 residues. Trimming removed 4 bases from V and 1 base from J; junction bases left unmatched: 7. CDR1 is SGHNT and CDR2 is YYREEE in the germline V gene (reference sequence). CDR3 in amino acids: CASSQPGQLNYGYTF. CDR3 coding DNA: TGTGCCAGCAGCCAACCGGGACAGCTTAACTATGGCTACACCTTC.

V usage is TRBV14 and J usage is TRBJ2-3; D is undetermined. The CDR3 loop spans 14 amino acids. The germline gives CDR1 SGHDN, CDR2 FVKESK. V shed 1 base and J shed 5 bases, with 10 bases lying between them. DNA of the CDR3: TGTGCCAGCAGCCAAGGGTGGTCTGGAGATACGCAGTATTTT. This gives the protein CASSQGWSGDTQYF.

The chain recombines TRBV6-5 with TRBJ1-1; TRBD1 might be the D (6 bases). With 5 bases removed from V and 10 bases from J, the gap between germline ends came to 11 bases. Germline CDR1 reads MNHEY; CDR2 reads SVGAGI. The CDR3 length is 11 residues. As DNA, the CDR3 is TGTGCCAGCAGTCTGGGGGGGCGAGCTTTCTTT. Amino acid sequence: CASSLGGRAFF.

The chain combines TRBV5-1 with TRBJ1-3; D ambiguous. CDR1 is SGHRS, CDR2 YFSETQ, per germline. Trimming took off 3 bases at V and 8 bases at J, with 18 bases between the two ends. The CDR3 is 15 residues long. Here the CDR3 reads CASSSIDGGKDTIYF. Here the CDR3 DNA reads TGCGCCAGCAGCTCCATAGACGGAGGGAAAGACACCATATATTTT.

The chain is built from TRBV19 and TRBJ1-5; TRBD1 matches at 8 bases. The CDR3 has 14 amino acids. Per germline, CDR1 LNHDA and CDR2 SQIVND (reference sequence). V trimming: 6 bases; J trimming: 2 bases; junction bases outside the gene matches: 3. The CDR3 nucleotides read TGTGCCAGTAGCCCACAGGGGGGCAATCAGCCCCAGCATTTT. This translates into CASSPQGGNQPQHF.